This TCR beta chain is from a study of T cell changes during pregnancy in multiple sclerosis. With respect to this clone: The junction does not match germline at one end; this may be a read error.

CDR1 is SGHTA and CDR2 is FQGNSA in the germline V gene. CDR3 length: 12 residues. Assay: immunoSEQ multiplex PCR; the TCRdb copy retains only in-frame clones and omits some. The sample comprises more than 70,000 clones, roughly nine tenths of which are singletons, and under 2% rests with the top ten. The V and J genes are TRBV7-2 and TRBJ2-7; D not resolved. This receptor was taken from a female donor in good health, enrolled as a control in a pregnancy study. Sequenced here: peripheral blood, sampled after pregnancy. Here the CDR3 reads CASSPITYGQYF. The CDR3, as DNA: TGTGCCAGCAGCCCGATCACCTACGGGCAGTACTTC.